The sequence of this T cell receptor (beta chain) was determined in a study of CD8 T cells in ankylosing spondylitis. Turning to this clonotype: Its target is unknown.

Whole-study findings and limits: Matched ankylosing spondylitis synovial fluid reportedly showed significant enrichment of disease-linked clones. Among TCR beta sequences, a motif of under 10 highly homologous variants appeared characteristic of ankylosing spondylitis blood.

TCRdb reprocessed the 5' RACE reads with MiXCR, giving one entry per CDR3 protein. The data hold 750,000 to 850,000 distinct CDR3 sequences, with roughly 12% observed a single time. Sequenced input: blood, either unsorted or a sorted T cell fraction (not recorded which). The source is a male donor with ankylosing spondylitis.

This chain's CDR3 is CASSFLIYQQYF. DNA for the CDR3: TGTGCCAGCAGCTTCCTCATTTATCAGCAGTACTTC. The chain uses TRBV11-2 and TRBJ2-7; D is unresolved. CDR1 is SGHAT, CDR2 FQNNGV, per germline. The ends were cut back, 3 bases at V and 8 bases at J, with 11 bases in the middle. The CDR3 has 12 amino acids.